The clone carrying this T cell receptor (beta chain) has a handful of counts. Its antigen is as yet unknown. Sequencing targeted expressed TCRB transcripts, as all isolated RNA had been reverse transcribed. Only in-frame clones appear in the TCRdb table, and some are missing; sequencing was by immunoSEQ multiplex PCR. This sample has 350,000 to 450,000 clones, with less than 15% found just once. The sample originates from a study of beta chain features in type 1 diabetes. Study-level findings and limits: TCRB repertoires of naive, central memory and Treg cells appeared more similar among patients than among healthy donors.

There are 14 residues in the CDR3. V was clipped by 5 bases and J by 6 bases, with 15 bases between them. Germline CDR1 reads SGHAT; CDR2 reads FQNNGV. Sorting with CD45RO/CCR7/CD25/CD127/CD95/CD27 yielded naive, central memory, regulatory and stem-like memory CD4+ cells. The specimen sequenced was naive CD4+ T cells from blood. The chain couples TRBV11-2 to TRBJ2-3; possible D gene TRBD2, 6 bases. The sequence was obtained from a woman aged 18-35 years in good health. CDR3 nucleotide sequence: TGTGCCAGCAGCCCTCCGGGGGTAAGGGATACGCAGTATTTT. It yields the protein CASSPPGVRDTQYF.